The clone carrying this TCR beta chain was seen a single time. Its antigen is unidentified. In the same sample, other DNA sequences code for this CDR3. These data come from a study of tumor-infiltrating lymphocytes in localized non-small cell lung cancer. Measured with immunoSEQ multiplex PCR; TCRdb has only the in-frame clones, and not every one. Of approximately 2,800 clones listed, approximately 52% were seen once; the top ten hold roughly a tenth. Study results and caveats: Different pieces of the same tissue went to different assays, confounding technical variation with intratumor heterogeneity. Immunotypes IM1 and IM2 had similar TCR-derived T-cell fractions. Compared with uninvolved lung, tumors showed higher T cell infiltration by TCRbeta sequencing.

The CDR3 contains 12 residues. Looked up from germline, CDR1 is LNHDA and CDR2 is SQIVND (reference sequence). V shed 2 bases and J shed 4 bases, with 5 bases lying between them. Sequenced sample: uninvolved lung tissue not adjacent to the tumor. V usage is TRBV19 and J usage is TRBJ1-2, with D unresolved. The clonotype was recovered from a human donor with non-small cell lung cancer. The CDR3 is CASSISVYGYTF. Here the CDR3 DNA reads TGTGCCAGTAGTATATCGGTCTATGGCTACACCTTC.